These T cell receptor beta chains were read from a single sample in a study of radiation and T cells in renal cell carcinoma. Using immunoSEQ multiplex PCR, the repertoire was profiled, and TCRdb retains in-frame clones only, with some absent. In the table there are tens of thousands of clones, approximately 83% of which are singletons. The sample here was blood, taken from a patient whose treatment included radiotherapy and nephrectomy. The source is a man in his sixties with renal cell carcinoma. Each CDR3 is given with its conserved first and last residue. The order of the fields is V gene, J gene, CDR3 length, clone size, D gene, CDR3 protein, CDR3 DNA. The D gene is left open where the match is weak. Clone size is stated in some rows and not others, as once, few, many or a class when expanded.

>TRBV5-6|TRBJ1-2|14|.|.
CASSLDSGSGGYTF
TGTGCCAGCAGCTTGGATTCAGGGAGCGGCGGCTACACCTTC
>TRBV29-1|TRBJ2-3|14|.|TRBD2
CSVAGLVGTDTQYF
TGCAGCGTTGCGGGACTAGTAGGGACAGATACGCAGTATTTT
>TRBV2|TRBJ1-5|14|.|.
CASRPFGIVQPQHF
TGTGCCAGCAGACCTTTCGGGATCGTTCAGCCCCAGCATTTT
>TRBV4-2|TRBJ2-7|14|.|TRBD2
CASSQDGGRPEQYF
TGTGCCAGCAGCCAAGACGGGGGGAGACCCGAGCAGTACTTC
>TRBV4-3|TRBJ1-1|15|.|TRBD1
CASSQQTGGYTEAFF
TGCGCCAGCAGCCAGCAGACAGGGGGCTACACTGAAGCTTTCTTT
>TRBV18|TRBJ2-2|17|.|.
CASSPVRLTPNTGELFF
TGTGCCAGCTCACCAGTGCGGCTAACACCGAACACCGGGGAGCTGTTTTTT
>TRBV18|TRBJ2-2|16|.|TRBD2
CASSPRAGDSTGELFF
TGTGCCAGCTCACCACGTGCGGGGGATAGTACCGGGGAGCTGTTTTTT
>TRBV7-9|TRBJ2-2|16|.|.
CASSSRGVKNTGELFF
TGTGCCAGCAGCTCTAGAGGAGTTAAGAACACCGGGGAGCTGTTTTTT
>TRBV11-2|TRBJ2-5|14|.|TRBD2
CASSPGLAGGTQYF
TGTGCCAGCAGCCCGGGACTAGCGGGGGGGACCCAGTACTTC
>TRBV7-2|TRBJ2-1|16|.|TRBD2
CASSLTVGLADNEQFF
TGTGCCAGCAGCTTAACTGTAGGACTAGCGGACAATGAGCAGTTCTTC
>TRBV5-1|TRBJ2-1|17|.|TRBD2
CASSIGLAGATYNEQFF
TGCGCCAGCAGCATAGGACTAGCGGGAGCGACCTACAATGAGCAGTTCTTC
>TRBV11-2|TRBJ1-1|14|.|TRBD1
CASSPSDRGTEAFF
TGTGCCAGCAGCCCATCGGACAGGGGCACTGAAGCTTTCTTT
>TRBV7-2|TRBJ2-5|15|.|TRBD2
CASSYSAGGWETQYF
TGTGCCAGCAGCTATAGCGCGGGGGGCTGGGAGACCCAGTACTTC
>TRBV4-1|TRBJ2-3|17|.|TRBD2
CASSQETSGRGGDTQYF
TGCGCCAGCAGCCAAGAAACTAGCGGGAGGGGAGGAGATACGCAGTATTTT
>TRBV25-1|TRBJ1-2|15|.|TRBD1
CASSDGTAFFYGYTF
TGTGCCAGCAGTGATGGGACAGCGTTTTTCTATGGCTACACCTTC
>TRBV19|TRBJ2-1|17|.|TRBD2
CASSIPTGGSSYNEQFF
TGTGCCAGTAGTATACCTACTGGCGGGAGCTCCTACAATGAGCAGTTCTTC
>TRBV6-5|TRBJ2-7|12|.|.
CASSSGAYEQYF
TGTGCCAGCAGTTCCGGGGCCTACGAGCAGTACTTC
>TRBV25-1|TRBJ2-7|14|once|.
CASSHRVAPYEQYF
TGTGCCAGCAGTCACCGGGTCGCACCCTACGAGCAGTACTTC
>TRBV2|TRBJ1-5|15|.|.
CASSEENRLVQPQHF
TGTGCCAGCAGTGAAGAAAACAGGTTAGTTCAGCCCCAGCATTTT
>TRBV11-3|TRBJ2-2|15|.|TRBD2
CASSSTSGRAGELFF
TGTGCCAGCAGCTCGACTAGCGGGAGGGCCGGGGAGCTGTTTTTT
>TRBV20-1|TRBJ2-7|10|.|.
CSARSGEQYF
TGCAGTGCTAGATCCGGGGAGCAGTACTTC
>TRBV7-2|TRBJ1-1|14|.|.
CASSLVGSGTEAFF
TGTGCCAGCAGCTTAGTGGGAAGTGGGACTGAAGCTTTCTTT
>TRBV6-6|TRBJ1-4|12|.|.
CASTSPTEKLFF
TGTGCCAGCACCTCTCCCACCGAAAAACTGTTTTTT
>TRBV25-1|TRBJ2-2|16|.|.
CASSIIGAGQAGELFF
TGTGCCAGCAGCATAATCGGGGCAGGGCAAGCCGGGGAGCTGTTTTTT
>TRBV9|TRBJ2-2|14|.|TRBD2
CASSVGTSVGELFF
TGTGCCAGCAGCGTAGGTACTAGCGTCGGGGAGCTGTTTTTT
>TRBV7-2|TRBJ2-1|14|.|TRBD2
CASSLLAGNNEQFF
TGTGCCAGCAGCTTATTAGCGGGAAACAATGAGCAGTTCTTC
>TRBV6-6|TRBJ1-5|15|.|TRBD1
CASSTGTGGSQPQHF
TGTGCCAGCAGTACCGGTACAGGGGGCTCTCAGCCCCAGCATTTT
>TRBV29-1|TRBJ2-3|16|.|.
CSVRASTYSPTDTQYF
TGCAGCGTTAGGGCTTCTACCTACTCCCCCACAGATACGCAGTATTTT
>TRBV5-1|TRBJ2-1|14|.|.
CASSLVAGHNEQFF
TGCGCCAGCAGCTTGGTGGCCGGCCACAATGAGCAGTTCTTC